This is a list of T cell receptor beta chains from one sample in a study of T cell responses to AZD1222 COVID-19 vaccine. The assay was immunoSEQ multiplex PCR, and TCRdb's table has in-frame clones only and misses some. The sample lists 150,000 or so clones, about 88% seen once, with around 4.9% in the top ten. Sample: peripheral blood, taken on day 0 of AZD1222 vaccination. The receptor set was obtained from an adult in good health. Both conserved end residues are part of each CDR3. D genes are given only for firm matches. Size is omitted from some rows. Given values are once, few, many or a class for expanded clones.

D: NA
J: TRBJ1-6
size: NA
V: TRBV4-1
CDR3: CASSPMVLSSYNSPLHF
DNA: TGCGCCAGCAGCCCCATGGTCTTGAGCTCCTATAATTCACCCCTCCACTTT

D: TRBD1
J: TRBJ2-3
size: NA
V: TRBV19
CDR3: CASSIHTGGGIGGCDTQYF
DNA: TGTGCCAGTAGTATCCACACAGGGGGCGGAATAGGAGGATGCGATACGCAGTATTTT

D: NA
J: TRBJ2-1
size: NA
V: TRBV4-1
CDR3: CASSQTSTYNEQFF
DNA: TGCGCCAGCAGCCAGACCTCCACCTACAATGAGCAGTTCTTC

D: NA
J: TRBJ2-3
size: NA
V: TRBV7-2
CDR3: CASSLGGAGLADTQYF
DNA: TGTGCCAGCAGCTTAGGCGGGGCGGGACTTGCAGATACGCAGTATTTT

D: NA
J: TRBJ2-3
size: NA
V: TRBV19
CDR3: CASSDRGGTDTQYF
DNA: TGTGCCAGTAGTGACCGTGGCGGGACAGATACGCAGTATTTT

D: NA
J: TRBJ2-7
size: NA
V: TRBV2
CDR3: CASTASYEQYF
DNA: TGTGCCAGCACCGCTAGCTACGAGCAGTACTTC

D: NA
J: TRBJ1-1
size: once
V: TRBV27
CDR3: CASSFRGQPTEAFF
DNA: TGTGCCAGCAGTTTCCGGGGCCAACCAACTGAAGCTTTCTTT

D: TRBD1
J: TRBJ1-2
size: once
V: TRBV5-1
CDR3: CASNEMGTGSGYTF
DNA: TGCGCCAGCAACGAAATGGGGACAGGGTCTGGCTACACCTTC

D: NA
J: TRBJ2-5
size: NA
V: TRBV6-1
CDR3: CASSEALSETQYF
DNA: TGTGCCAGCAGTGAAGCCCTCAGCGAGACCCAGTACTTC

D: TRBD1
J: TRBJ1-6
size: NA
V: TRBV27
CDR3: CASSLFPGGYSPLHF
DNA: TGTGCCAGCAGTTTATTTCCAGGGGGCTATTCACCCCTCCACTTT

D: NA
J: TRBJ1-4
size: NA
V: TRBV3-1/TRBV3-2
CDR3: CASSQNGRNEKLFF
DNA: TGTGCCAGCAGCCAAAACGGCAGGAATGAAAAACTGTTTTTT

D: NA
J: TRBJ1-1
size: NA
V: TRBV30
CDR3: CAWRTEITEAFF
DNA: TGTGCCTGGAGGACAGAAATCACTGAAGCTTTCTTT

D: NA
J: TRBJ2-1
size: NA
V: TRBV7-2
CDR3: CASSLAEYNEQFF
DNA: TGTGCCAGCAGCTTGGCGGAGTACAATGAGCAGTTCTTC

D: NA
J: TRBJ1-4
size: NA
V: TRBV4-2
CDR3: CASSQGGWDEKLFF
DNA: TGTGCCAGCAGCCAAGGGGGCTGGGACGAAAAACTGTTTTTT

D: NA
J: TRBJ2-3
size: NA
V: TRBV20-1
CDR3: CSARGGPTQYF
DNA: TGCAGTGCTAGAGGAGGACCCACGCAGTATTTT

D: TRBD2
J: TRBJ2-7
size: NA
V: TRBV7-2
CDR3: CASSPGRDYLSYEQYF
DNA: TGTGCCAGCAGCCCAGGGAGGGACTACCTCTCCTACGAGCAGTACTTC